Below, 16 T cell receptor beta chains from the same sample are listed, as sequenced in a study of neoadjuvant anti-PD-1 for oral cavity cancer. The method was immunoSEQ multiplex PCR; TCRdb's version includes in-frame clones alone and lacks a portion of them. The sample has 15,000 to 20,000 clones, approximately 60% seen once. This specimen consisted of PBMCs, obtained before nivolumab (anti-PD-1) treatment. All receptors derive from a person aged 35-79 years with oral cavity squamous cell carcinoma.

This chain connects TRBV6-5 to TRBJ1-5, with 9 bases matching TRBD1. From germline, CDR1 is MNHEY and CDR2 SVGAGI. This CDR3 is built from 15 residues. V lost 6 bases, J lost 7 bases, and 10 bases stayed unmatched. DNA for the CDR3: TGTGCCAGCAGGTCCGGACAGGGGCTAAGGCAGCCCCAGCATTTT. Amino acids: CASRSGQGLRQPQHF.

This rearrangement joins TRBV30 to TRBJ1-1, with D hard to call. CDR1 is GTSNPN, CDR2 SVGIG, per germline (reference sequence). The CDR3 consists of 11 residues. Between the trimmed V and J ends, which lost 2 bases and 5 bases, there was a span of 6 bases. The CDR3 region has the DNA TGTGCCTGGAGTAGATCGACTGAAGCTTTCTTT. Its protein product is CAWSRSTEAFF.

This clone was counted a few times. This chain joins TRBV19 and TRBJ1-1; D remains unclear. The CDR3 runs to 14 residues. Trimming cost V 8 bases and J 2 bases, with 15 bases left between them. Germline assignment: CDR1 LNHDA and CDR2 SQIVND (reference sequence). CDR3 residues: CASHNLGSNTEAFF. The CDR3 DNA follows: TGTGCCAGTCATAACCTGGGATCTAACACTGAAGCTTTCTTT.

This clone was observed once. The rearrangement uses TRBV28 and TRBJ1-1; D is ambiguous. CDR3 length equals 13 residues. In germline, CDR1 is MDHEN, CDR2 SYDVKM. V was cut by 6 bases and J by 1 base, with 9 bases left in between. CDR3 sequence: CASREMRNTEAFF. Here the CDR3 DNA reads TGTGCCAGCAGGGAAATGAGGAACACTGAAGCTTTCTTT.

This clone was seen more than once but under ten times. The genes are TRBV10-1 and TRBJ1-1, with 7 nucleotides matching TRBD1. The length of the CDR3 is 14 residues. Germline V gene data show CDR1 as WNHNN and CDR2 as SYGVQD (reference sequence). V shed 5 bases, J shed 5 bases, and the junction held 8 bases outside the gene matches. CDR3 sequence (DNA): TGCGCCAGCAGTTTAGGGGGCATGGGAACTGAAGCTTTCTTT. The encoded protein is CASSLGGMGTEAFF.

The V gene is TRBV28, the J gene TRBJ1-4, with TRBD1 matching over 9 bases. Germline V gene sequence: CDR1 MDHEN, CDR2 SYDVKM. Unmatched junction bases numbered 3, after V lost 1 base and J lost 6 bases. The CDR3 consists of 15 residues. In nucleotides, the CDR3 is TGTGCCAGCAGTTTATATACAGGGGGCGATGAAAAACTGTTTTTT. Its translation is CASSLYTGGDEKLFF.

V and J are TRBV4-1 and TRBJ2-1, with 7 bases identical to TRBD1. CDR1 and CDR2 from the germline V gene are MGHRA and YSYEKL. The CDR3 runs to 18 residues. V lost 5 bases, J lost 1 base, and 14 bases stayed unmatched. The CDR3 here is CASSSSGQAFRSYNEQFF. The DNA of the CDR3 is TGCGCCAGCAGCTCATCTGGACAGGCTTTTCGGTCCTACAATGAGCAGTTCTTC.

This clone showed up just a few times. The gene calls are TRBV7-8 and TRBJ2-5, with D perhaps matching TRBD1 (6 bases). In germline, CDR1 is SGHVS, CDR2 FQNEAQ. V was pared by 5 bases and J by 6 bases, with 19 bases between. The CDR3 is made up of 15 amino acids. The CDR3 protein is CASSLEAQGDKTQYF. The DNA for the CDR3 is TGTGCCAGCAGCCTTGAGGCACAGGGAGACAAGACCCAGTACTTC.

This rearrangement joins TRBV6-5 to TRBJ2-1; the match to TRBD2 covers 9 bases. Germline values: CDR1 MNHEY, CDR2 SVGAGI. V shed 4 bases, J shed 9 bases, and the junction held 7 bases outside the gene matches. The CDR3 sequence is 14 residues long. As DNA, the CDR3 is TGTGCCAGCAGTTTGGCGGGAGGGCCCAGTGAGCAGTTCTTC. The encoded protein is CASSLAGGPSEQFF.

The CDR3 region is CASTRGPEDDEQYF. The DNA of the CDR3 is TGCGCCAGCACCCGAGGACCAGAGGACGACGAGCAGTACTTC. The chain carries TRBV5-1 and TRBJ2-7; D is unclear. Trimming took off 6 bases at V and 5 bases at J, with 18 bases between the two ends. Germline V CDR1 and CDR2: SGHRS, YFSETQ. The CDR3 spans 14 residues.

This chain links TRBV6-5 with TRBJ2-1; TRBD1 agrees at 8 bases. V shed 6 bases, J shed 9 bases, and the junction held 10 bases outside the gene matches. The CDR3 length is 14 residues. CDR1 is MNHEY, CDR2 SVGAGI, per germline. The CDR3, as DNA: TGTGCCAGCAGACACGGTGGGACAGGTGGTGAGCAGTTCTTC. As protein: CASRHGGTGGEQFF.

This chain links TRBV4-1 with TRBJ2-3; 8 bases agree with TRBD1. With V trimmed by 6 bases and J by 1 base, 6 bases remained unmatched. This CDR3 has 15 residues. Germline V gene lookup returns CDR1 MGHRA and CDR2 YSYEKL. The CDR3 region is CASRPGQGRTDTQYF. As DNA, the CDR3 is TGCGCCAGCAGACCTGGACAGGGTCGCACAGATACGCAGTATTTT.

This sequence joins TRBV2 and TRBJ1-2; D not resolved. Germline CDR1 and CDR2: SNHLY and FYNNEI. The ends were cut back, 6 bases at V and 2 bases at J, with 7 bases in the middle. The CDR3 length is 12 residues. The CDR3 bases are TGTGCCAGCAGGTCACAGAACTATGGCTACACCTTC. This sequence encodes CASRSQNYGYTF.

V and J are TRBV29-1 and TRBJ1-2; D might be TRBD1 (5 bases). CDR1 and CDR2 (germline): SQVTM, ANQGSEA. Between the trimmed V and J ends, which lost 5 bases and 3 bases, there was a span of 10 bases. The CDR3 spans 12 residues. The CDR3 reads CSVTWGYYGYTF. The CDR3 DNA sequence: TGCAGCGTTACGTGGGGGTACTATGGCTACACCTTC.

This chain uses TRBV19 with TRBJ2-6; D remains unclear. This CDR3 spans 14 amino acids. CDR1 is LNHDA, CDR2 SQIVND, per germline (reference sequence). V was clipped by 8 bases and J by 0 bases, with 8 bases between them. The chain's CDR3 is CASGVGSGANVLTF. In DNA, the CDR3 is TGTGCCAGTGGCGTTGGCTCTGGGGCCAACGTCCTGACTTTC.

Here the CDR3 reads CASSPAGTPFLQYF. CDR3 coding DNA: TGTGCCAGCAGTCCGGCCGGGACCCCTTTTTTGCAGTACTTC. The chain joins TRBV14 to TRBJ2-7, with D tentatively TRBD1 or TRBD2 (5 bases each). The germline V and J ends were trimmed by 6 bases and 9 bases, with 21 bases remaining between them. The CDR3 extends over 14 amino acids. Germline CDR1 SGHDN, CDR2 FVKESK.